Sequencing of this T cell receptor beta chain was carried out in a study of blood T cell repertoires in COVID-19 (dated by TCRdb to between 2020 and 2021). Notes on the research overall: The collaborator samples originated in the United States, Italy and Spain and spanned the acute and convalescent phases of COVID-19. The repertoires were released in a freely available public database intended as a resource for research on the immune response to SARS-CoV-2. HLA class I and class II types, where available, came from metadata supplied by the sample provider rather than from assay-based typing. Samples came from the ongoing ImmuneRACE study (first 160 participants) plus 1,254 subjects from 6 global collaborators. Subjects who had been exposed to COVID-19, were actively infected with it, or had recovered from it provided the deeply sampled blood TCRbeta repertoires that made up the dataset. The sample metadata nearly always contained a de-identified subject ID, COVID-19 status, age in years and sex. The material from the prospective study consisted of cDNA or gDNA derived from T cells, B-cell-depleted T cells, or PBMCs. General study outcomes and caveats: The amount of clinical and demographic metadata varied by source and participant and was provided uncurated.

The CDR3 holds 15 amino acids from the cysteine to the phenylalanine. Left in the record is the CDR3 DNA by itself, 45 bases read in frame from the first base. Via the germline V gene (reference sequence), CDR1 is SEHNR and CDR2 FQNEAQ. V is cut by 5 bases and J by 4 bases, and the space between the germline ends is 14 bases. Whole blood was collected in K2EDTA tubes by collaborating institutions according to the institutions' own protocols. For TCRbeta analysis, collaborators shipped samples as frozen whole blood, isolated PBMCs, or DNA extracted from either of those sample types. TCRbeta CDR3 regions were amplified from genomic DNA using the immunoSEQ Assay, a bias-controlled multiplex PCR. Per the source publication's procedure: The number of nucleated cells in each sample was estimated by amplification of reference gene primers within the assay. To quantify the absolute abundance of each unique TCRbeta CDR3 rearrangement, sequence reads were collapsed and filtered. Productive Simpson clonality was computed per sample as the square root of Simpson's diversity index over productive rearrangements. TCRdb took over this immuneACCESS table, retaining in-frame rearrangements with V and J assigned. Such tables are incomplete; in checked studies, under half of the missing clones stem from an unresolved V gene, and the remainder is unexplained. Clone size and V and J calls were adopted from that table, with D and trimming inferred from the DNA. The sample includes around 500,000 clones, with approximately 85% observed a single time. The ten most abundant clones make up 3.2% of the sample.

To note about this clone: It lacks a known antigen. Nothing much larger sits one base from this clone, and base qualities are not available.

Sequences were obtained from peripheral blood. The receptor chain draws on TRBV7-9 and TRBJ1-4, and perhaps TRBD1 as D gene, on 6 matching bases. The sequence was obtained from a human donor in a cohort sampled during active COVID-19. Here is the DNA: TGTGCCAGCAGCCGAAAAGGGACATATAATGAAAAACTGTTTTTT. It encodes CASSRKGTYNEKLFF.